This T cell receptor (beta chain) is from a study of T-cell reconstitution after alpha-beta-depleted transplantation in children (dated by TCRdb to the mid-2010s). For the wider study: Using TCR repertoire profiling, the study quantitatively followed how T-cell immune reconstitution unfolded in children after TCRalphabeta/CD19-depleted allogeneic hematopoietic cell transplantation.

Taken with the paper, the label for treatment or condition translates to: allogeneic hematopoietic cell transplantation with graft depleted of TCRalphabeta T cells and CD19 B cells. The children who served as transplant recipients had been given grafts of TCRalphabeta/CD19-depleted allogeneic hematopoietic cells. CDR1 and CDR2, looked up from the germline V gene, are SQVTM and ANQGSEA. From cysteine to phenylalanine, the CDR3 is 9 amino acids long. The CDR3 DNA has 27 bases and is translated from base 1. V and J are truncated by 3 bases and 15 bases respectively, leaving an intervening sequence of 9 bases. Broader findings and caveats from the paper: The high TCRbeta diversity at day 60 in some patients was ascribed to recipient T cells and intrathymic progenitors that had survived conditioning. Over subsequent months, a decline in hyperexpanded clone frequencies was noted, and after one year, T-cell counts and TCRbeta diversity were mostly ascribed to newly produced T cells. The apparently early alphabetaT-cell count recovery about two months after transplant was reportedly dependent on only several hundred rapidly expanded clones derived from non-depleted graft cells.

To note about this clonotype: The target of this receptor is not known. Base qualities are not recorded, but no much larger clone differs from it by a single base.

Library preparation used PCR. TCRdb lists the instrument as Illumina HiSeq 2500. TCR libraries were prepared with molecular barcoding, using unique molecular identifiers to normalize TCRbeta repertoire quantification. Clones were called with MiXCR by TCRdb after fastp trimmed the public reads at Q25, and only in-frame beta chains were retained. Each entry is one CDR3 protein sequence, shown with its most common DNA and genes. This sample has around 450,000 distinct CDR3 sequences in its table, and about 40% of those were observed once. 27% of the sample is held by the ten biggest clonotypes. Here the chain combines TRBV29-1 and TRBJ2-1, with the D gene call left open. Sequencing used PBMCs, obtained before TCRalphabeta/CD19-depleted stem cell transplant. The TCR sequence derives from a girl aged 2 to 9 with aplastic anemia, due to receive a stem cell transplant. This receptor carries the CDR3 CSVEGLGFF. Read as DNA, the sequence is TGCAGCGTTGAGGGCCTGGGGTTCTTC.